These 21 T cell receptor beta chains share one sample of origin, sequenced in a study of OX40 agonist ivuxolimab in advanced cancers. Only in-frame clones appear in the TCRdb table, and some are missing; sequencing was by immunoSEQ multiplex PCR. This table holds roughly 66,000 clones, 83% found once. Specimen: CD4+ or CD8+ T cells sorted from blood, collected in a trial of the OX40 agonist ivuxolimab. These receptors were collected from an adult with an advanced solid tumor such as melanoma, head and neck, liver or kidney cancer.

This clone was observed a few times. One end of the junction varies from germline; a read error may be responsible. The CDR3 DNA sequence: TGTGCCAGCAGTCAAGTCGACGCTGAAGCTTTCTTT. Amino acid sequence: CASSQVDAEAFF. The V call is TRBV4-2, the J call TRBJ1-1, with D unclear. The CDR3 sequence is 12 residues long. The V gene's germline CDR1 is LGHNA and CDR2 YNFKEQ.

This clone came up a few times. The CDR3 nucleotides are TGTGCCAGCAGTGGGACAGGGGCGGCTGGTAGGGCTTTCTTT. This sequence encodes CASSGTGAAGRAFF. The rearrangement links TRBV2 to TRBJ1-1; 9 bases fit TRBD1. The CDR3 covers 14 residues. Germline V gene data show CDR1 as SNHLY and CDR2 as FYNNEI. Trimming took 4 bases from V and 11 from J; bases not matched to a gene: 11.

The J gene is TRBJ2-5, the V gene TRBV14, with no clear D. Trimming took 5 bases from V and 1 from J, leaving 14 bases between them. CDR3 length: 15 amino acids. Per germline, CDR1 SGHDN and CDR2 FVKESK. The CDR3 DNA sequence: TGTGCCAGCAGCGACCGCTACAGAACCCAAGAGACCCAGTACTTC. Translation: CASSDRYRTQETQYF.

The J gene is TRBJ2-7, the V gene TRBV5-4; TRBD1 matches 8 bases. Germline V gene lookup returns CDR1 SGHNT and CDR2 YYREEE (reference sequence). This CDR3 is 16 amino acids long. J gave up 1 base and V 4 bases, and 10 bases lay outside the gene matches. This chain's CDR3 is CASSPGQGRISYEQYF. The CDR3 region has the DNA TGTGCCAGCAGCCCCGGACAGGGAAGGATTTCCTACGAGCAGTACTTC.

The J gene is TRBJ1-1, the V gene TRBV5-4; no reliable D call. The V end was cut by 7 bases, the J end by 1 base, with 5 bases between. CDR3 length equals 11 residues. CDR1 and CDR2 (germline): SGHNT, YYREEE (reference sequence). The CDR3 here is CASHWNTEAFF. The CDR3, as DNA: TGTGCCAGCCATTGGAACACTGAAGCTTTCTTT.

The chain recombines TRBV2 with TRBJ1-2; 7 nucleotides match TRBD1. Losses at the gene ends were 6 bases for V and 5 bases for J; bases not matched to a gene: 9. The CDR3 is 14 amino acids. In germline, CDR1 is SNHLY, CDR2 FYNNEI. The CDR3 DNA sequence: TGTGCCAGCAGCAGGCAGGGGGGCCTATATGGCTACACCTTC. It specifies CASSRQGGLYGYTF.

The chain has TRBV6-1 and TRBJ1-5; D might be TRBD1 (6 bases). V was trimmed by 1 base and J by 3 bases, leaving 10 bases between them. CDR1 and CDR2 from the germline V gene are MNHNS and SASEGT. CDR3 length equals 15 residues. CDR3 sequence (DNA): TGTGCCAGCAGTGAAGACAGGGTAGACAATCAGCCCCAGCATTTT. Its translation: CASSEDRVDNQPQHF.

About this clone itself: Other DNA variants within this sample encode the same CDR3. The chain links TRBV5-1 to TRBJ2-1, with a weak D call TRBD2 (6 bases). Looked up from germline, CDR1 is SGHRS and CDR2 is YFSETQ. This CDR3 region has 15 residues. V was trimmed by 0 bases and J by 3 bases, leaving 10 bases between them. CDR3 loop: CASSLAGGYYNEQFF. The CDR3 DNA follows: TGCGCCAGCAGCTTGGCCGGGGGATACTACAATGAGCAGTTCTTC.

The chain carries TRBV7-9 and TRBJ1-3; D gene ambiguous. This CDR3 comprises 12 residues. Between the trimmed V and J ends, which lost 5 bases and 4 bases, there was a span of 6 bases. CDR1 and CDR2 (germline): SEHNR, FQNEAQ (reference sequence). CDR3 residues: CASSPAGNTIYF. The CDR3 DNA reads as TGTGCCAGCAGCCCCGCAGGAAACACCATATATTTT.

The chain couples TRBV5-1 to TRBJ2-7; 7 bases line up with TRBD1. This CDR3 comprises 16 residues. Looked up from germline, CDR1 is SGHRS and CDR2 is YFSETQ. V shed 0 bases and J 2 bases; nucleotides not matched to a gene: 8. In DNA, the CDR3 is TGCGCCAGCAGCTTGGGCCCGACAGGGATCACCTACGAGCAGTACTTC. It yields the protein CASSLGPTGITYEQYF.

The rearrangement joins TRBV18 to TRBJ1-4, with 7 bases that match TRBD1. The ends lost 1 base at V and 3 bases at J; junction bases unmatched: 2. The CDR3 spans 15 residues. Germline values: CDR1 KGHSH, CDR2 LQKENI. The CDR3 nucleotides read TGTGCCAGCTCACCACAACAGGGGTCTAATGAAAAACTGTTTTTT. Its protein product is CASSPQQGSNEKLFF.

The V and J genes are TRBV5-6 and TRBJ2-2; 7 bases are shared with TRBD2. The germline gives CDR1 SGHDT, CDR2 YYEEEE. The V gene end was trimmed by 0 bases and the J gene end by 7 bases; junction bases not matched to a gene: 12. This CDR3 has 17 amino acids. Written as DNA, the CDR3 is TGTGCCAGCAGCTTGGTGGCTAGCGGAGTAAAGGGCGGGGAGCTGTTTTTT. This codes for CASSLVASGVKGGELFF.

The genes are TRBV9 and TRBJ2-5, with 7 bases identical to TRBD1. V lost 5 bases, J lost 2 bases, and 9 bases stayed unmatched. CDR3 length: 15 residues. From germline, CDR1 is SGDLS and CDR2 YYNGEE. CDR3 nucleotides: TGTGCCAGCAGTATACTTCCGACAGGGCAAGAGACCCAGTACTTC. Protein product: CASSILPTGQETQYF.

This clone was seen only a few times. This chain connects TRBV5-4 to TRBJ2-1; weak D call: TRBD2 (6 bases). V shed 6 bases and J shed 0 bases, with 10 bases lying between them. There are 14 residues in the CDR3. Germline CDR1 reads SGHNT; CDR2 reads YYREEE (reference sequence). The CDR3 DNA reads as TGTGCCAGCAAAAGCGGGTACTCCTACAATGAGCAGTTCTTC. As protein: CASKSGYSYNEQFF. Using reference TRBV5-4 and TRBJ2-1 for the parts outside the CDR3, the full variable domain is ETGVTQSPTHLIKTRGQQVTLRCSSQSGHNTVSWYQQALGQGPQFIFQYYREEENGRGNFPPRFSGLQFPNYSSELNVNALELDDSALYLCASKSGYSYNEQFFGPGTRLTVL.

V and J are TRBV15 and TRBJ2-7; D unresolved. V shed 0 bases and J shed 2 bases, with 11 bases lying between them. The germline V gene encodes CDR1 LNHNV and CDR2 YYDKDF (reference sequence). This CDR3 spans 15 amino acids. The DNA for the CDR3 is TGTGCCACCAGCAGAGATAATCGGTTTACCTACGAGCAGTACTTC. Its protein is CATSRDNRFTYEQYF.

V is TRBV5-1 and J is TRBJ1-3; weak D call: TRBD1 (5 bases). Germline assignment: CDR1 SGHRS and CDR2 YFSETQ. There are 16 residues in the CDR3. Between the trimmed V and J ends, which lost 0 bases and 4 bases, there was a span of 14 bases. The CDR3 DNA sequence: TGCGCCAGCAGCTTGGAGGTCCGGGGCTTGGGAAACACCATATATTTT. Its protein product is CASSLEVRGLGNTIYF.

This chain joins TRBV9 and TRBJ1-3; 9 nucleotides agree with TRBD1. Per germline, CDR1 SGDLS and CDR2 YYNGEE. V lost 3 bases, J lost 4 bases, and 2 bases stayed unmatched. This CDR3 is 14 amino acids long. The DNA of the CDR3 is TGTGCCAGCAGCGGCGGGACAGGGGGAAACACCATATATTTT. Its translation: CASSGGTGGNTIYF.

The rearrangement joins TRBV6-1 to TRBJ1-2, with D possibly being TRBD1 (5 bases). V gave up 6 bases and J gave up 7 bases, with 18 bases separating them. CDR1 MNHNS and CDR2 SASEGT come from the germline V gene. The CDR3 is 14 amino acids. This chain's CDR3 is CASSNLRTNGGYTF. The CDR3 nucleotides read TGTGCCAGCAGCAATCTAAGGACAAACGGTGGCTACACCTTC.

The rearrangement joins TRBV7-9 to TRBJ2-7; TRBD2 matches 9 bases. The junction had 5 bases not matched to a gene; V was cut back by 5 bases and J by 0 bases. The CDR3 is made up of 15 amino acids. CDR1 and CDR2 from the germline V gene are SEHNR and FQNEAQ (reference sequence). In DNA, the CDR3 is TGTGCCAGCAGCCCCCAGCGGGGGGCCTCCTACGAGCAGTACTTC. Protein sequence: CASSPQRGASYEQYF.

The J gene is TRBJ2-5, the V gene TRBV19, with D hard to call. Trimming removed 3 bases at V and 5 bases at J, with 16 bases between. The CDR3 has 15 amino acids. Germline V gives CDR1 LNHDA, CDR2 SQIVND (reference sequence). CDR3 DNA: TGTGCCAGTAGTATTTGGTCCGTCGAATATGAGACCCAGTACTTC. This sequence encodes CASSIWSVEYETQYF.

This rearrangement joins TRBV29-1 to TRBJ1-2; the match to TRBD1 covers 9 bases. Germline V lookup: CDR1 SQVTM, CDR2 ANQGSEA. The CDR3 has 14 residues. J lost 6 bases, V lost 7 bases, and 12 bases had no gene match. This CDR3 reads CSAQEDRGVNGYTF. Here the CDR3 DNA reads TGCAGCGCCCAGGAGGACAGGGGCGTCAATGGCTACACCTTC.